This passage covers 20 T cell receptor beta chains from one sample sequenced in a study of memory CD4+ T cells and cytomegalovirus serostatus. Profiling relied on immunoSEQ multiplex PCR, and the TCRdb table lists in-frame clones only, not all of them. The profile shows over 75,000 clones, around 80% of them singletons. Single viable CD3+CD4+CD8-CD45RO+ cells were sorted as the memory CD4+ T cells. Sequenced material: memory CD4+ T cells from blood. These receptors were collected from an adult in good health and CMV-seropositive.

This chain joins TRBV19 and TRBJ2-7, with 13 bases identical to TRBD2. This CDR3 comprises 15 residues. The V segment lost 3 bases and the J segment 2 bases; nucleotides outside the gene matches: 1. Germline lookup yields CDR1 LNHDA and CDR2 SQIVND (reference sequence). The CDR3 sequence: CASSIGLAGAYEQYF. CDR3 nucleotides: TGTGCCAGTAGTATCGGACTAGCGGGAGCCTACGAGCAGTACTTC. The entire variable domain, with the rest obtained from reference TRBV19 and TRBJ2-7, is as follows: DGGITQSPKYLFRKEGQNVTLSCEQNLNHDAMYWYRQDPGQGLRLIYYSQIVNDFQKGDIAEGYSVSREKKESFPLTVTSAQKNPTAFYLCASSIGLAGAYEQYFGPGTRLTVT.

The rearrangement links TRBV6-1 to TRBJ1-5; the D gene is possibly TRBD1 (5 bases). The CDR3 sequence is 15 residues long. Germline V gene data show CDR1 as MNHNS and CDR2 as SASEGT. Trimming took 7 bases from V and 0 from J, leaving 13 bases between them. In nucleotides, the CDR3 is TGTGCCAGCAAGGACACCCTCTATAGCAATCAGCCCCAGCATTTT. It is translated as CASKDTLYSNQPQHF.

V and J are TRBV7-3 and TRBJ1-1; 12 positions match TRBD1. The CDR3 is 14 residues long. Trimming took 11 bases from V and 5 from J; bases not matched to a gene: 9. Germline values: CDR1 SGHTA, CDR2 FQGTGA. In DNA, the CDR3 is TGTGCCGTCGGGACAGGGGGCGCGGGGACTGAAGCTTTCTTT. This translates into CAVGTGGAGTEAFF.

The chain recombines TRBV7-2 with TRBJ2-5; 10 bases match TRBD2. Germline trimming cut 1 base from V and 4 bases from J; bases unmatched to any gene: 9. Germline CDR1 reads SGHTA; CDR2 reads FQGNSA. This CDR3 is built from 17 residues. The CDR3, as DNA: TGTGCCAGCAGCTTAGGGGCAGCGGGAGGGCTGGGAGAGACCCAGTACTTC. Translation: CASSLGAAGGLGETQYF.

The V and J genes are TRBV18 and TRBJ1-3; tentative D call: TRBD1 (5 bases). CDR3 size: 15 residues. V was pared by 3 bases and J by 1 base, with 10 bases between. CDR1 KGHSH and CDR2 LQKENI come from the germline V gene. CDR3 amino acids: CASSPGLTSGNTIYF. The CDR3 nucleotides are TGTGCCAGCTCACCGGGGCTGACGTCTGGAAACACCATATATTTT.

Points on this clone: Other DNA sequences within the sample encode an identical CDR3. The chain joins TRBV11-2 to TRBJ2-7; D not resolved. The CDR3 is 11 residues long. V lost 5 bases, J lost 2 bases, and 4 bases lay in between. CDR1 SGHAT and CDR2 FQNNGV come from the germline V gene. Here the CDR3 DNA reads TGTGCCAGCAGCCGGACCTACGAGCAGTACTTC. The encoded protein is CASSRTYEQYF.

The J gene is TRBJ2-1, the V gene TRBV28; 10 nucleotides align to TRBD2. CDR1 and CDR2 from the germline V gene are MDHEN and SYDVKM. With 7 bases clipped from V and 7 bases from J, the junction kept 10 bases outside the gene matches. The CDR3 length is 15 residues. The CDR3 loop is CASNLAGGGTNEQFF. The CDR3 nucleotides are TGTGCCAGCAACTTAGCGGGAGGAGGGACGAATGAGCAGTTCTTC.

The J gene is TRBJ2-1, the V gene TRBV18; 7 nucleotides align to TRBD2. V lost 6 bases and J lost 7; bases outside the gene matches: 12. This CDR3 has 15 residues. Germline CDR1 KGHSH, CDR2 LQKENI. The CDR3 DNA follows: TGTGCCAGCTCTCCCTCGGCGGGAGTGGTTAATGAGCAGTTCTTC. Translating it yields CASSPSAGVVNEQFF.

The chain couples TRBV18 to TRBJ2-7; D is ambiguous. Germline V gene lookup returns CDR1 KGHSH and CDR2 LQKENI. Trimming shortened V by 0 bases and J by 6 bases, and 15 bases separated the two germline ends. The CDR3 length is 15 residues. CDR3 nucleotide sequence: TGTGCCAGCTCACCACCGGCGAGTCGTCACGGCGAGCAGTACTTC. It specifies CASSPPASRHGEQYF. Filled out from reference TRBV18 and TRBJ2-7, the complete variable domain reads NAGVMQNPRHLVRRRGQEARLRCSPMKGHSHVYWYRQLPEEGLKFMVYLQKENIIDESGMPKERFSAEFPKEGPSILRIQQVVRGDSAAYFCASSPPASRHGEQYFGPGTRLTVT.

The CDR3 loop is CASSATGTRYETQYF. The CDR3 coding sequence is TGTGCCAGCAGCGCGACCGGGACAAGATATGAGACCCAGTACTTC. J is TRBJ2-5 and V is TRBV9, with D maybe TRBD1 (6 bases). The V gene lost 3 bases and the J gene lost 5 bases, with 17 bases spanning the gap. Germline lookup yields CDR1 SGDLS and CDR2 YYNGEE. CDR3 size: 15 residues.

In its sample, this clone was seen once. The chain joins TRBV6-6 to TRBJ1-2; no definite D call. Germline lookup yields CDR1 MNHNY and CDR2 SVGAGI (reference sequence). The CDR3 is 12 residues long. Trimming shortened V by 0 bases and J by 4 bases, and 3 bases separated the two germline ends. The CDR3 protein is CASSYSGYGYTF. CDR3 bases: TGTGCCAGCAGTTACTCGGGCTATGGCTACACCTTC.

This chain joins TRBV5-5 and TRBJ2-1; D gene ambiguous. V was pared by 4 bases and J by 5 bases, with 13 bases between. This CDR3 spans 14 amino acids. Germline V lookup: CDR1 SGHKS, CDR2 YYEKEE (reference sequence). The CDR3 region has the DNA TGTGCCAGCAGCAAGGGTCCTCTTAACAATGAGCAGTTCTTC. Translation gives CASSKGPLNNEQFF.

This chain uses TRBV29-1 with TRBJ2-5, with a weak D call TRBD2 (5 bases). This CDR3 is built from 13 residues. The V gene's germline CDR1 is SQVTM and CDR2 ANQGSEA. Trimming removed 3 bases from V and 2 bases from J, with 10 bases in between. The CDR3 DNA sequence: TGCAGCGTTGACATAGCGAATCAAGAGACCCAGTACTTC. Translation gives CSVDIANQETQYF.

In this sample, this clone turned up many times. The chain couples TRBV6-1 to TRBJ2-2, with D hard to call. The CDR3 runs 13 residues. CDR1 is MNHNS, CDR2 SASEGT, per germline. V was pared by 1 base and J by 4 bases, with 4 bases between. CDR3 in amino acids: CASSEGRTGELFF. In DNA form, the CDR3 reads TGTGCCAGCAGTGAAGGTCGCACCGGGGAGCTGTTTTTT.

This clone appeared once. The rearrangement joins TRBV5-5 to TRBJ1-2; D call uncertain. The CDR3 is 13 residues long. Trimming pared 4 bases from V and 4 bases from J, leaving 11 bases between. Looked up from germline, CDR1 is SGHKS and CDR2 is YYEKEE (reference sequence). CDR3 nucleotides: TGTGCCAGCAGCCCCCAAAACATCTATGGCTACACCTTC. Its protein is CASSPQNIYGYTF.

V gene TRBV9 combines with J gene TRBJ1-1, with D tentatively TRBD1 (5 bases). CDR3 size: 13 residues. V lost 6 bases and J 5 bases, leaving 14 bases between the germline ends. Looked up from germline, CDR1 is SGDLS and CDR2 is YYNGEE. The CDR3 DNA is TGTGCCAGCACATCCGGGGGGGAGACTGAAGCTTTCTTT. Its translation is CASTSGGETEAFF.

V is TRBV27 and J is TRBJ2-7, with TRBD2 identical over 7 bases. V gave up 6 bases and J gave up 3 bases; unmatched junction bases: 11. Germline CDR1 is MNHEY and CDR2 is SMNVEV (reference sequence). This CDR3 region has 15 residues. In DNA, the CDR3 is TGTGCCAGCAGACCAAATCTAGCGGAGTACTACGAGCAGTACTTC. It is translated as CASRPNLAEYYEQYF.

The chain uses TRBV7-2 and TRBJ2-3; 12 nucleotides align to TRBD2. The CDR3 is made up of 17 amino acids. The V and J ends lost 1 base and 4 bases, in that order; junction bases with no gene match: 6. Germline V gene lookup returns CDR1 SGHTA and CDR2 FQGNSA. Here the CDR3 DNA reads TGTGCCAGCAGCTTAGGTGCACTAGCGGGAGGATCAGATACGCAGTATTTT. Translating gives CASSLGALAGGSDTQYF.

This sequence joins TRBV6-5 and TRBJ1-2; 7 bases fit TRBD1. Losses at the gene ends were 0 bases for V and 8 bases for J; bases not matched to a gene: 12. The germline V gene encodes CDR1 MNHEY and CDR2 SVGAGI. The CDR3 totals 16 residues. The chain's CDR3 is CASSYSNSPTGLGYTF. CDR3 coding DNA: TGTGCCAGCAGTTACTCGAATAGTCCGACAGGGCTCGGCTACACCTTC.

This chain uses TRBV6-5 with TRBJ1-5; D unresolved. The V end was cut by 2 bases, the J end by 0 bases, with 8 bases between. The CDR3 is 15 amino acids. Per germline, CDR1 MNHEY and CDR2 SVGAGI. CDR3 bases: TGTGCCAGCAGTTACAGGGCCTTTAGCAATCAGCCCCAGCATTTT. Amino acids: CASSYRAFSNQPQHF.